A selection of T cell receptor beta chains follows, all from one sample in a study of cytomegalovirus exposure and HLA in healthy donors. Profiled with immunoSEQ multiplex PCR; TCRdb holds only in-frame clones, not every one. The sample gives 60,000 or so clones, approximately 75% of which show up once; 2.5% to 4% is in the top ten. Specimen: PBMCs. These receptors were obtained from a woman aged 40 to 55 in good health and CMV-seropositive. The CDR3 runs from the conserved cysteine through the conserved F or W. Each record gives: clone size, D gene, V gene, J gene, CDR3 protein, CDR3 DNA. A D gene is named only where the DNA matches it firmly. Where a row states a size, it is once, few, many or the class of an expanded clone; other rows omit it.

-	-	TRBV19	TRBJ2-2	CASSFGQLTGELFF	TGTGCCAGTAGTTTCGGACAGCTCACCGGGGAGCTGTTTTTT
-	-	TRBV6-1	TRBJ1-5	CATGLNRLFWDF	TGTGCCACTGGCCTCAACAGGTTATTTTGGGATTTT
once	TRBD1	TRBV19	TRBJ1-2	CATRDRGRQISGYTF	TGTGCCACACGGGACAGGGGGCGTCAGATTTCGGGCTACACCTTC
-	-	TRBV11-2	TRBJ1-3	CASSLGPRSSGNTIYF	TGTGCCAGCAGCTTAGGTCCGAGGAGCTCTGGAAACACCATATATTTT
few	-	TRBV6-6	TRBJ2-7	CASTRTGAGRYEQYF	TGTGCCAGCACCCGGACCGGGGCGGGGCGCTACGAGCAGTACTTC
-	-	TRBV19	TRBJ1-5	CASMRLQDSNQPQHF	TGTGCCAGCATGCGGTTACAGGATAGCAATCAGCCCCAGCATTTT
once	-	TRBV7-2	TRBJ1-5	CASSPSGWVNQPQHF	TGTGCCAGCAGCCCCTCGGGTTGGGTCAATCAGCCCCAGCATTTT
-	-	TRBV5-5	TRBJ2-7	CASSPLRGPIDMYF	TGTGCCAGCAGCCCATTGCGGGGGCCAATAGACATGTACTTC
once	-	TRBV19	TRBJ2-7	CASSITGLLIYEQYF	TGTGCCAGTAGTATAACGGGACTCCTTATCTACGAGCAGTACTTC
-	TRBD2	TRBV27	TRBJ2-7	CASSRSGGDSYEQYF	TGTGCCAGCAGTCGTTCGGGGGGGGACTCCTACGAGCAGTACTTC
once	-	TRBV2	TRBJ1-6	CASSERTPGLDSPLHF	TGTGCCAGCAGTGAAAGGACACCCGGTCTGGATTCACCCCTCCACTTT
-	-	TRBV14	TRBJ2-7	CASSQGYYEQYF	TGTGCCAGCAGCCAAGGCTACTACGAGCAGTACTTC
-	TRBD1	TRBV4-1	TRBJ2-2	CASSRGTANTGELFF	TGCGCCAGCAGCCGAGGGACAGCAAACACCGGGGAGCTGTTTTTT
-	TRBD1	TRBV6-1	TRBJ1-5	CASSWTGSTNQPQHF	TGTGCCAGCAGTTGGACAGGGTCCACCAATCAGCCCCAGCATTTT
-	TRBD2	TRBV18	TRBJ2-5	CASSPPSSGGAKTQYF	TGTGCCAGCTCACCACCGTCTAGCGGGGGGGCAAAGACCCAGTACTTC
-	-	TRBV7-2	TRBJ2-1	CASSLGGGSLNEQFF	TGTGCCAGCAGCTTAGGGGGGGGCAGCCTAAATGAGCAGTTCTTC
-	-	TRBV5-1	TRBJ1-2	CASSLGQGYTPNYTF	TGCGCCAGCAGCTTGGGTCAGGGTTATACTCCTAACTACACCTTC
once	-	TRBV5-4	TRBJ1-4	CASSYRTNEKLFF	TGTGCCAGCAGCTACAGGACTAATGAAAAACTGTTTTTT
-	TRBD1	TRBV7-2	TRBJ2-7	CASSSRDRDEQYF	TGTGCCAGCAGCTCCCGGGACAGGGACGAGCAGTACTTC
-	TRBD1	TRBV10-3	TRBJ1-4	CAISSGTELEKLFF	TGTGCCATCAGTTCCGGGACAGAATTAGAAAAACTGTTTTTT
-	-	TRBV19	TRBJ2-1	CASSHPRSTLKLYNEQFF	TGTGCCAGTAGCCATCCCCGATCAACACTAAAACTCTACAATGAGCAGTTCTTC
-	-	TRBV6-6	TRBJ2-7	CASTPSAGREQYF	TGTGCCAGCACCCCGTCGGCGGGGCGCGAGCAGTACTTC
once	-	TRBV18	TRBJ2-5	CASSPQGRETQYF	TGTGCCAGCTCACCACAAGGGAGAGAGACCCAGTACTTC
-	-	TRBV18	TRBJ1-4	CASSAREAEKLFF	TGTGCCAGCTCAGCCCGGGAGGCTGAAAAACTGTTTTTT
-	TRBD1	TRBV6-5	TRBJ1-2	CASRVTGDNYGYTF	TGTGCCAGCAGAGTGACAGGGGATAACTATGGCTACACCTTC
-	TRBD1	TRBV29-1	TRBJ2-5	CSALTRGQETQYF	TGCAGCGCTTTAACCAGGGGGCAAGAGACCCAGTACTTC
-	TRBD1	TRBV5-6	TRBJ1-2	CASSLAGTGSDGYTF	TGTGCCAGCAGCTTGGCCGGGACAGGGTCTGATGGCTACACCTTC
-	TRBD1	TRBV9	TRBJ1-1	CASSARTGKHTEAFF	TGTGCCAGCAGTGCTCGGACAGGAAAGCACACTGAAGCTTTCTTT
-	-	TRBV19	TRBJ1-1	CASTRSGEPLNTEAFF	TGTGCCAGTACACGATCGGGGGAACCTTTGAACACTGAAGCTTTCTTT
-	TRBD1	TRBV5-8	TRBJ1-1	CANRGDRSNTEAFF	TGTGCCAATAGAGGGGACAGATCGAACACTGAAGCTTTCTTT
-	-	TRBV5-1	TRBJ2-3	CASSLALVPDTQYF	TGCGCCAGCAGCTTGGCCCTAGTCCCAGATACGCAGTATTTT
-	-	TRBV6-5	TRBJ1-1	CASSYSAGFMNTEAFF	TGTGCCAGCAGTTACTCGGCGGGATTTATGAACACTGAAGCTTTCTTT
-	-	TRBV4-1	TRBJ2-5	CASSQGVIFTGEQETQYF	TGCGCCAGCAGCCAAGGAGTCATTTTTACGGGGGAGCAAGAGACCCAGTACTTC
-	-	TRBV4-1	TRBJ2-2	CASSQDLSVWTGELFF	TGCGCCAGCAGCCAAGATTTGAGCGTTTGGACCGGGGAGCTGTTTTTT
once	-	TRBV6-5	TRBJ1-2	CASSSRGRAGYTF	TGTGCCAGCAGTTCCCGTGGGAGGGCAGGCTACACCTTC
once	TRBD2	TRBV10-2	TRBJ2-1	CASRSGGRDNEQFF	TGCGCCAGCAGGAGCGGGGGGCGGGACAATGAGCAGTTCTTC
-	-	TRBV15	TRBJ1-3	CATSRGGTSGNTIYF	TGTGCCACCAGCAGGGGGGGAACCTCTGGAAACACCATATATTTT
-	TRBD1	TRBV5-4	TRBJ1-2	CASSKTWTGGNLGYTF	TGTGCCAGCAGCAAAACATGGACAGGGGGGAATTTAGGCTACACCTTC
-	-	TRBV5-1	TRBJ1-2	CASSFGSGQGSGYTF	-
-	-	TRBV4-1	TRBJ1-1	CASSQGGNTEAFF	TGCGCCAGCAGCCAAGGCGGGAACACTGAAGCTTTCTTT
few	TRBD1	TRBV6-1	TRBJ1-2	CASSSGQGSYGYTF	TGTGCCAGCAGCTCGGGACAGGGGAGCTATGGCTACACCTTC
-	-	TRBV19	TRBJ1-5	CASSIGVHGRQPQHF	TGTGCCAGTAGTATAGGAGTCCATGGGCGTCAGCCCCAGCATTTT
-	-	TRBV7-9	TRBJ1-4	CASSPTGSESEKLFF	TGTGCCAGCAGCCCAACAGGTTCCGAGAGTGAAAAACTGTTTTTT
-	-	TRBV27	TRBJ2-3	CASSGGTALARITDTQYF	TGTGCCAGCAGTGGTGGTACGGCCCTAGCGCGGATCACAGATACGCAGTATTTT
-	TRBD1	TRBV5-4	TRBJ1-1	CASSTTGATEAFF	TGTGCCAGCAGCACGACAGGGGCCACTGAAGCTTTCTTT
-	-	TRBV18	TRBJ1-6	CASSPDNNSPLHF	TGTGCCAGCTCACCGGACAACAATTCACCCCTCCACTTT
-	-	TRBV7-9	TRBJ1-1	CASSRRRETEAFF	TGTGCCAGCAGCCGTCGTCGGGAAACTGAAGCTTTCTTT
-	-	TRBV6-5	TRBJ2-7	CASSYGGRVGYEQYF	TGTGCCAGCAGTTACGGCGGCAGGGTGGGGTACGAGCAGTACTTC